The clone carrying this T cell receptor beta chain occurred once. CDR1 is SGHRS, CDR2 YFSETQ, per germline. V shed 1 base and J 4 bases; nucleotides not matched to a gene: 8. CDR3 length equals 17 residues. This sample was included in a study of cytomegalovirus exposure and HLA in healthy donors. Method: immunoSEQ multiplex PCR; TCRdb's copy keeps in-frame clones and lacks some. The repertoire holds 150,000 or so clones, 70% to 90% seen once, with about 3.5% in the top ten. The receptor comes from a woman aged 18-29 years in good health and CMV-seropositive. V and J are TRBV5-1 and TRBJ2-7, with TRBD2 identical over 13 bases. Sequences were obtained from PBMCs. CDR3 DNA sequence: TGCGCCAGCAGCTTGCTAAGCTGGACTAGCGGGAGTTACGAGCAGTACTTC. Its translation is CASSLLSWTSGSYEQYF.